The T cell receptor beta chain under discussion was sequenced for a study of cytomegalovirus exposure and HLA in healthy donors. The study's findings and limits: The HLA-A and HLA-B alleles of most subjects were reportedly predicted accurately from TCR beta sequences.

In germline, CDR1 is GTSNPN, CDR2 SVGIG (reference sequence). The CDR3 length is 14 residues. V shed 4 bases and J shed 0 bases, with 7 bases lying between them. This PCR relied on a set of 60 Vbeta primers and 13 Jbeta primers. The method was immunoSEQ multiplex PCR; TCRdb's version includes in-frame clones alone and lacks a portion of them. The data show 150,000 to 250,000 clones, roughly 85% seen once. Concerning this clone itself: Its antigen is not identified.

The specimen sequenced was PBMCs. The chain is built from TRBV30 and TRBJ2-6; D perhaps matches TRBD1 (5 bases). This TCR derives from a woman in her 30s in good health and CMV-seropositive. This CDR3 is CAWTRDSGANVLTF. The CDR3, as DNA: TGTGCCTGGACCAGGGACTCTGGGGCCAACGTCCTGACTTTC.